A selection of T cell receptor beta chains follows, all from one sample in a study of neurological immune-mediated disorders. From the 5' RACE reads, TCRdb called clonotypes with MiXCR, one entry per CDR3 protein. The repertoire consists of 18,000 or so distinct CDR3 sequences, with 27% occurring once and the leading ten covering roughly a third. The sequenced sample consisted of PBMCs. The receptors here all came from a man aged 45-65 years with HTLV-1-associated myelopathy (HAM/TSP). The CDR3 runs from the conserved cysteine through the conserved F or W. The D gene is left open where the match is weak. Part of the rows lack a size; the others show once, few, many or a class for expanded clones.

few	TRBV2	15	TRBD1	TRBJ2-7	CASSSGQEGSYEQYF	TGTGCCAGCAGTTCGGGACAGGAGGGATCCTACGAGCAGTACTTC
.	TRBV11-3	14	.	TRBJ2-1	CASSLIFSDNEQFF	TGTGCCAGCAGCTTAATATTCTCGGACAATGAGCAGTTCTTC
.	TRBV19	14	TRBD2	TRBJ2-5	CASRHSGILETQYF	TGTGCCAGTAGACATAGCGGGATCCTAGAGACCCAGTACTTC
many	TRBV7-2	17	.	TRBJ1-1	CASSHRGGILMNTEAFF	TGTGCCAGCAGCCATAGGGGGGGAATTCTCATGAACACTGAAGCTTTCTTT
.	TRBV12-3/TRBV12-4	14	TRBD2	TRBJ2-1	CASNPSGPYNEQFF	TGTGCCAGCAACCCTAGCGGCCCCTACAATGAGCAGTTCTTC
few	TRBV7-6	14	TRBD1	TRBJ1-4	CASSQGQLREKLFF	TGTGCCAGCAGCCAGGGACAGCTAAGGGAAAAACTGTTTTTT
once	TRBV2	17	TRBD1	TRBJ1-1	CASSPGTGGFGVTEAFF	TGTGCCAGCAGTCCCGGGACAGGGGGCTTCGGGGTCACTGAAGCTTTCTTT
few	TRBV2	14	TRBD2	TRBJ2-3	CASRAGFRADTQYF	TGTGCCAGCAGAGCGGGATTTAGAGCAGATACGCAGTATTTT
few	TRBV18	15	TRBD2	TRBJ2-1	CASSTGLAGDNEQFF	TGTGCCAGCTCAACGGGACTAGCGGGGGACAATGAGCAGTTCTTC
few	TRBV11-2	12	.	TRBJ2-7	CASSPGPYEQYF	TGTGCCAGCAGCCCAGGGCCCTACGAGCAGTACTTC
.	TRBV5-4	16	TRBD1	TRBJ1-2	CASSLGFRGRDYGYTF	TGTGCCAGCAGCTTGGGTTTTAGGGGGCGAGACTATGGCTACACCTTC
.	TRBV28	18	TRBD1	TRBJ2-7	CASSIQPGDRGPFYEQYF	TGTGCCAGCAGTATTCAACCGGGGGACAGGGGGCCGTTCTACGAGCAGTACTTC
large	TRBV4-2	17	.	TRBJ1-5	CASSQGGPGYSNQPQHF	TGTGCCAGCAGCCAAGGTGGTCCGGGGTATAGCAATCAGCCCCAGCATTTT
few	TRBV6-2/TRBV6-3	15	TRBD1	TRBJ2-7	CASTLTGTGVKEQYF	TGTGCCAGCACCCTTACCGGGACAGGGGTAAAAGAGCAGTACTTC
.	TRBV3-1	13	.	TRBJ2-2	CASSNWGSGELFF	TGTGCCAGCAGCAATTGGGGGTCCGGGGAGCTGTTTTTT
.	TRBV5-1	16	.	TRBJ1-2	CASSRAGSGLNYGYTF	TGCGCCAGCAGCCGTGCAGGGTCGGGACTTAACTATGGCTACACCTTC
few	TRBV6-5	17	TRBD1	TRBJ1-5	CASSYPLGQGSNQPQHF	TGTGCCAGCAGTTACCCCCTCGGACAGGGTAGCAATCAGCCCCAGCATTTT
.	TRBV20-1	13	.	TRBJ2-3	CSAPGPFTDTQYF	TGCAGTGCCCCCGGCCCATTCACAGATACGCAGTATTTT
.	TRBV20-1	14	.	TRBJ2-5	CSARRPRLQETQYF	TGCAGTGCTAGACGGCCGCGGTTGCAAGAGACCCAGTACTTC
.	TRBV7-9	13	TRBD2	TRBJ2-7	CASSLSGGYEQYF	TGTGCCAGCAGCTTGAGCGGGGGCTACGAGCAGTACTTC
few	TRBV10-3	14	TRBD2	TRBJ2-1	CAISESAGGNEQFF	TGTGCCATCAGTGAGTCGGCGGGGGGCAATGAGCAGTTCTTC
once	TRBV20-1	14	TRBD2	TRBJ2-1	CSGSGGYSQQEQFF	TGCAGCGGTAGCGGGGGGTACTCCCAGCAGGAGCAGTTCTTC
many	TRBV6-5	14	.	TRBJ2-2	CASSRDFRAGELFF	TGTGCCAGCAGTAGGGATTTCCGAGCCGGGGAGCTGTTTTTT
few	TRBV9	14	.	TRBJ1-4	CASSGQATNEKLFF	TGTGCCAGCAGCGGCCAAGCGACTAATGAAAAACTGTTTTTT
many	TRBV3-1	18	TRBD2	TRBJ2-5	CASSQEGRAGGPGETQYF	TGTGCCAGCAGCCAAGAAGGCCGAGCGGGGGGGCCAGGGGAGACCCAGTACTTC
.	TRBV20-1	14	TRBD1	TRBJ1-4	CSARQDRGREKLFF	TGCAGTGCTAGACAGGACAGGGGCAGGGAAAAACTGTTTTTT
few	TRBV7-3	14	.	TRBJ1-1	CASSERGGDTEAFF	TGTGCCAGCAGCGAAAGAGGCGGGGACACTGAAGCTTTCTTT
many	TRBV5-1	15	.	TRBJ1-3	CASSPGGFGGNTIYF	TGCGCCAGCAGCCCCGGGGGATTTGGAGGAAACACCATATATTTT
medium-sized	TRBV20-1	15	TRBD2	TRBJ2-3	CSARGPGLARDTQYF	TGCAGTGCTAGAGGGCCGGGACTAGCGCGTGATACGCAGTATTTT
.	TRBV4-2	14	.	TRBJ2-3	CASSKGGAGDTQYF	TGTGCCAGCAGCAAAGGAGGGGCAGGGGATACGCAGTATTTT